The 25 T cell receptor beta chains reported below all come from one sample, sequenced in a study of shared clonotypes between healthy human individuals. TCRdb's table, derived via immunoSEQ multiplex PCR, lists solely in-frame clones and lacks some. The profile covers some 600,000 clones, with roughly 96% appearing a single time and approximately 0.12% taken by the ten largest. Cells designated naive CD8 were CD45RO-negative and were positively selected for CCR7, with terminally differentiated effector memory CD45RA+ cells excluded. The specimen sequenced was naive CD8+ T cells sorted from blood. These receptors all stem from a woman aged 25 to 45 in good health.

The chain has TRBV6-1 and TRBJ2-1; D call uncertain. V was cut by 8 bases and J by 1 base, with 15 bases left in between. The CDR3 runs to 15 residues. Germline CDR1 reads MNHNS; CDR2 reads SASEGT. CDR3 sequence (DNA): TGTGCCAGCTGCCTCCCCCCCACATCCTACAATGAGCAGTTCTTC. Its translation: CASCLPPTSYNEQFF.

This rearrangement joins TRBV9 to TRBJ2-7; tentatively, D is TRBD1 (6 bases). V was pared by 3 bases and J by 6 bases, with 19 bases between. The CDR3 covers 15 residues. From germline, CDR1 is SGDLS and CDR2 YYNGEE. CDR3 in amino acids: CASSGPGQLLGEQYF. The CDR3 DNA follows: TGTGCCAGCAGCGGACCGGGACAACTCCTGGGCGAGCAGTACTTC.

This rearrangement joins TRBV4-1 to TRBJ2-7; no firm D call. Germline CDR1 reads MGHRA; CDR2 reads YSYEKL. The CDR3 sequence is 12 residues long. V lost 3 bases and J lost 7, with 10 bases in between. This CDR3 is CASSQQVSEQYF. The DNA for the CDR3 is TGCGCCAGCAGCCAGCAAGTTTCGGAGCAGTACTTC.

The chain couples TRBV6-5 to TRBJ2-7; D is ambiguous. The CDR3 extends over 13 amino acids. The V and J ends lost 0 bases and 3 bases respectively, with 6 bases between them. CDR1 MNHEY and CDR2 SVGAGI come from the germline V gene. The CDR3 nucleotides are TGTGCCAGCAGTTACTCGGATCGCTACGAGCAGTACTTC. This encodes CASSYSDRYEQYF.

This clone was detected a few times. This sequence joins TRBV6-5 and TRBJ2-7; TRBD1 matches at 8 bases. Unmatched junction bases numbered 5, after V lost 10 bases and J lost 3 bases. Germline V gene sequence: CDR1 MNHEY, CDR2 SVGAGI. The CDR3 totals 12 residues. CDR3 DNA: TGTGCCACTGGACAGGGTCTCTACGAGCAGTACTTC. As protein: CATGQGLYEQYF.

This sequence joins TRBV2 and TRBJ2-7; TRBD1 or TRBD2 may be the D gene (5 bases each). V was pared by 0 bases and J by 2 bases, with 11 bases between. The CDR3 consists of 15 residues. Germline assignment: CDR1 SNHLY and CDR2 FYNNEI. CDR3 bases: TGTGCCAGCAGTGAAGCCCGGGACGGGGCCTACGAGCAGTACTTC. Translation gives CASSEARDGAYEQYF.

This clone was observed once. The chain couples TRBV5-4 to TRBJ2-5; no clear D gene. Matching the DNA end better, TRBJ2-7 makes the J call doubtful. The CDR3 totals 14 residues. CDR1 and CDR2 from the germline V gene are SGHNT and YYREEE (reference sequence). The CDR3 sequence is CASRYNLGRDEQYF. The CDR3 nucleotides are TGTGCCAGCAGATACAACCTGGGTAGGGACGAGCAGTACTTC.

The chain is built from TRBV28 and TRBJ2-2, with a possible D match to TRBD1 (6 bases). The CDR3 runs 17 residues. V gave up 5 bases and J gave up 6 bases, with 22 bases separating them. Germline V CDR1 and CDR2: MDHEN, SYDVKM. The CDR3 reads CASSPKGTLEWAGELFF. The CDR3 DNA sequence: TGTGCCAGCAGTCCAAAGGGGACACTTGAATGGGCCGGGGAGCTGTTTTTT.

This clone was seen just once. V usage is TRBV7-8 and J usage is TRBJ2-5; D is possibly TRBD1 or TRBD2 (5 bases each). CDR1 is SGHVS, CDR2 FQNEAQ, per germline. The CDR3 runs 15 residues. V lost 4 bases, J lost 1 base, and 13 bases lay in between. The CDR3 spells CASSSWDRAQETQYF. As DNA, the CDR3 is TGTGCCAGCAGCTCGTGGGACCGCGCCCAAGAGACCCAGTACTTC.

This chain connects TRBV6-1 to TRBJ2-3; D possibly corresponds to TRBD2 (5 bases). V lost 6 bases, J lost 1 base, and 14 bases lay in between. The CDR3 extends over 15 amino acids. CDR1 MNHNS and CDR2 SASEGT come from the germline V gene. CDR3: CASRGSGFGTDTQYF. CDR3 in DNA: TGTGCCAGCAGGGGTTCGGGGTTTGGCACAGATACGCAGTATTTT.

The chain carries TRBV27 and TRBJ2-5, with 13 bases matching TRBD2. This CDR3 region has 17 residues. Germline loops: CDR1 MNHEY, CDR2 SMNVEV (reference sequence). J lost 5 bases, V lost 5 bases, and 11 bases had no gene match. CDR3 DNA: TGTGCCAGCAGTACACGGACTAGCGGGAGATTGTTGGAGACCCAGTACTTC. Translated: CASSTRTSGRLLETQYF.

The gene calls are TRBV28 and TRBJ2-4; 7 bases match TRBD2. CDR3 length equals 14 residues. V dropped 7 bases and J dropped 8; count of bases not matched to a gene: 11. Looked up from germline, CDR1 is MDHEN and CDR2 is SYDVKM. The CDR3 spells CASNPAGREDIQYF. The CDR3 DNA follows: TGTGCCAGCAACCCAGCAGGGAGGGAAGACATTCAGTACTTC.

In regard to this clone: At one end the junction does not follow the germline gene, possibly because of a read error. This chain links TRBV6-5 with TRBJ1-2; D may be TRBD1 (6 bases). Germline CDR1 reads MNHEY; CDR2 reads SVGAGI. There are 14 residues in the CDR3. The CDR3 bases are TGTGCCAGCAGTGACTCGGACAGACCTGGGGGCTACACCTTC. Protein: CASSDSDRPGGYTF.

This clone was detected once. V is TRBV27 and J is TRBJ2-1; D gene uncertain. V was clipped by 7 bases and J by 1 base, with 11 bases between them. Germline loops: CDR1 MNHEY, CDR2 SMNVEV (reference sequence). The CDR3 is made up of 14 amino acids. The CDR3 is CASTPVGSYNEQFF. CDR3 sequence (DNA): TGTGCCAGCACCCCGGTGGGTTCCTACAATGAGCAGTTCTTC.

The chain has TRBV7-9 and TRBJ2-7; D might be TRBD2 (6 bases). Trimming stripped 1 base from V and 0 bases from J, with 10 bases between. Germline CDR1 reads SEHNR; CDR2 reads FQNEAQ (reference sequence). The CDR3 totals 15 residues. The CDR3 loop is CASSLEEGSSYEQYF. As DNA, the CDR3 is TGTGCCAGCAGCTTAGAGGAGGGTAGCTCCTACGAGCAGTACTTC.

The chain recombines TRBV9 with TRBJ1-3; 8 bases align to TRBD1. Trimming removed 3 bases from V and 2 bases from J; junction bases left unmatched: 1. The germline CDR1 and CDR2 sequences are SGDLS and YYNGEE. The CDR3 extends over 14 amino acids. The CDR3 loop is CASSADRAGNTIYF. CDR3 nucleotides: TGTGCCAGCAGCGCGGACAGGGCTGGAAACACCATATATTTT.

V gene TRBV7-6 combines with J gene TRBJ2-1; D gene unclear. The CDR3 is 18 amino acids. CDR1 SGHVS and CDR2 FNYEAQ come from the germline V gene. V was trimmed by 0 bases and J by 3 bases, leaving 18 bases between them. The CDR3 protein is CASSLAVGSTPDYNEQFF. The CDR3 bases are TGTGCCAGCAGCTTAGCGGTGGGATCCACCCCGGACTACAATGAGCAGTTCTTC.

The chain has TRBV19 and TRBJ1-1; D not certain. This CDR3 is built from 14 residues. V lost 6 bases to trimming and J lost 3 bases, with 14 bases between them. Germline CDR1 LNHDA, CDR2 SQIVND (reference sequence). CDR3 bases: TGTGCCAGTAGGGTGATTCATGAGCACACTGAAGCTTTCTTT. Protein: CASRVIHEHTEAFF.

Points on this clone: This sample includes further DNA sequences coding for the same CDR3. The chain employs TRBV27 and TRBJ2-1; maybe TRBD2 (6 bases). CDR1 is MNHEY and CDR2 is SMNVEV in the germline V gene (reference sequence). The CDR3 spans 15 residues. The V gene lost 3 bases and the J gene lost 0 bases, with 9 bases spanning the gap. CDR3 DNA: TGTGCCAGCAGTTTTAGCGGAAGCTCCTACAATGAGCAGTTCTTC. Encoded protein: CASSFSGSSYNEQFF.

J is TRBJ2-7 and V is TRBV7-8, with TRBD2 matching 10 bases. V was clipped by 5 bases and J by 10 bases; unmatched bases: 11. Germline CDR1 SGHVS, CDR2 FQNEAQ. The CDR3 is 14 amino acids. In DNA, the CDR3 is TGTGCCAGCAGCGCTGGGCTAGCGGGAGACCCACAGTACTTC. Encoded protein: CASSAGLAGDPQYF.

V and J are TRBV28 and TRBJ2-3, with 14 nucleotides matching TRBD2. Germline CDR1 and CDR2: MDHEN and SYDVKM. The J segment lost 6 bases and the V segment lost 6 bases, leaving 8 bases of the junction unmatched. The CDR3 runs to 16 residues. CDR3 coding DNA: TGTGCCAGCAGCCTGGGACTAGCGGGAGAGCAGGATACGCAGTATTTT. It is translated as CASSLGLAGEQDTQYF. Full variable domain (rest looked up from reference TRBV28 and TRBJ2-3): DVKVTQSSRYLVKRTGEKVFLECVQDMDHENMFWYRQDPGLGLRLIYFSYDVKMKEKGDIPEGYSVSREKKERFSLILESASTNQTSMYLCASSLGLAGEQDTQYFGPGTRLTVL.

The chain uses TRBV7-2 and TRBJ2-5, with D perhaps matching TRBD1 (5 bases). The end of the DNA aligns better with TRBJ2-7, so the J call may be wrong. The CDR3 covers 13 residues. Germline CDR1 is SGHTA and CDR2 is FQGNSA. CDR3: CAIPQGSLGEQYF. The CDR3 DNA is TGTGCCATCCCTCAGGGATCGCTAGGCGAGCAGTACTTC.

CDR3 in amino acids: CASSPSGQNNEQFF. For the CDR3, the DNA is TGTGCCAGTAGTCCCTCGGGGCAAAACAATGAGCAGTTCTTC. J is TRBJ2-1 and V is TRBV19; D is possibly TRBD1 or TRBD2 (5 bases each). Germline V gene sequence: CDR1 LNHDA, CDR2 SQIVND (reference sequence). The CDR3 contains 14 residues. Trimming pared 5 bases from V and 5 bases from J, leaving 13 bases between.

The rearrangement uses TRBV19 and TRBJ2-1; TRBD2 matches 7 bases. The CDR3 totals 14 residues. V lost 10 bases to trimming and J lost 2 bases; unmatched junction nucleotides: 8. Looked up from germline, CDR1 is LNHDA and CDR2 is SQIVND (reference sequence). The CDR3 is CATTTSAPYNEQFF. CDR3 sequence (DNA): TGTGCCACCACTACTAGCGCGCCCTACAATGAGCAGTTCTTC. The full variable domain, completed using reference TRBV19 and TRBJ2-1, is DGGITQSPKYLFRKEGQNVTLSCEQNLNHDAMYWYRQDPGQGLRLIYYSQIVNDFQKGDIAEGYSVSREKKESFPLTVTSAQKNPTAFYLCATTTSAPYNEQFFGPGTRLTVL.

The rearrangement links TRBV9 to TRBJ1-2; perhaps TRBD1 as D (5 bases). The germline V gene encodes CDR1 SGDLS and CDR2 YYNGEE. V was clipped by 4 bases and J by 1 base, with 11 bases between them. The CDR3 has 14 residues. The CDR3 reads CASSPRQGNYGYTF. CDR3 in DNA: TGTGCCAGCAGCCCTCGCCAGGGTAACTATGGCTACACCTTC.